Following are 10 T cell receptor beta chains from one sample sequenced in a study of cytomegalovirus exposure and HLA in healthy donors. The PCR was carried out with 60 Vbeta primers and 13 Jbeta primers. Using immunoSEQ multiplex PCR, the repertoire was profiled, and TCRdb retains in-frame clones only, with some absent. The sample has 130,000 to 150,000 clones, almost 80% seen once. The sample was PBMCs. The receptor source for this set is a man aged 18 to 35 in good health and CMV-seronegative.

CDR3 residues: CASSERSGQEETQYF. CDR3 sequence (DNA): TGTGCCAGCAGTGAACGGTCGGGACAGGAAGAGACCCAGTACTTC. This chain uses TRBV2 with TRBJ2-5; 8 bases are shared with TRBD1. This CDR3 is 15 amino acids long. Germline assignment: CDR1 SNHLY and CDR2 FYNNEI. J gave up 3 bases and V 2 bases, and 5 bases lay outside the gene matches.

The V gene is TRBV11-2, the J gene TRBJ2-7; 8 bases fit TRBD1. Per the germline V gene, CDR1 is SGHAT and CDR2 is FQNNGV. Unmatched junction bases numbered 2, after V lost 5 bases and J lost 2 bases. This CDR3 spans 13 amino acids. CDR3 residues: CASSPQGAYEQYF. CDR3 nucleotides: TGTGCCAGCAGCCCACAGGGGGCCTACGAGCAGTACTTC.

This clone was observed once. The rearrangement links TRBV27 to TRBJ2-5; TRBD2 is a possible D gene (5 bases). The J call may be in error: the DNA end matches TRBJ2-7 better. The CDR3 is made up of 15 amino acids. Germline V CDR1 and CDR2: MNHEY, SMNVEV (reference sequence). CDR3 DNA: TGTGCCAGCAGTTCCCCGGGGAAGATCTCCTACGAGCAGTACTTC. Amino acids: CASSSPGKISYEQYF.

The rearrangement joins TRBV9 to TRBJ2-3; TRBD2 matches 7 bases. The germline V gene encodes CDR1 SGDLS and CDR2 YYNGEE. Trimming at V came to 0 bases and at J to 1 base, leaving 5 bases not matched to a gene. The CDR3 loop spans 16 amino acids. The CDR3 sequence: CASSVGPSGRTDTQYF. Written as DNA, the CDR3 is TGTGCCAGCAGCGTAGGGCCTAGCGGACGCACAGATACGCAGTATTTT. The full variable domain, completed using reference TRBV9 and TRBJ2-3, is DSGVTQTPKHLITATGQRVTLRCSPRSGDLSVYWYQQSLDQGLQFLIQYYNGEERAKGNILERFSAQQFPDLHSELNLSSLELGDSALYFCASSVGPSGRTDTQYFGPGTRLTVL.

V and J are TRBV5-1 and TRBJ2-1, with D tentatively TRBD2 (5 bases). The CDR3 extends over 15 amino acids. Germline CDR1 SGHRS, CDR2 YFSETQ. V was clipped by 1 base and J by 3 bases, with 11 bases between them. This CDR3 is CASSLNGDSYNEQFF. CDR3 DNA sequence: TGCGCCAGCAGCTTGAACGGGGATAGCTACAATGAGCAGTTCTTC.

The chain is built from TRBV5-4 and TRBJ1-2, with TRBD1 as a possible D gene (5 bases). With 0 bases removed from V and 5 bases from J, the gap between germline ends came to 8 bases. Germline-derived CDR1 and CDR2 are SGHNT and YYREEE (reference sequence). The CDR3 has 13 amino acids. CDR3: CASSLEGRYGYTF. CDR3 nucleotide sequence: TGTGCCAGCAGCTTGGAGGGGAGGTATGGCTACACCTTC.

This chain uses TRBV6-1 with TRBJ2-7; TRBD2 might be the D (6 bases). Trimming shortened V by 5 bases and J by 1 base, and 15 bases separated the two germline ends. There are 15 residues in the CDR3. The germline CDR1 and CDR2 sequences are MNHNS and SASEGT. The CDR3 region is CASSMRDEGSYEQYF. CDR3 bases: TGTGCCAGCAGTATGCGGGACGAGGGGTCCTACGAGCAGTACTTC.

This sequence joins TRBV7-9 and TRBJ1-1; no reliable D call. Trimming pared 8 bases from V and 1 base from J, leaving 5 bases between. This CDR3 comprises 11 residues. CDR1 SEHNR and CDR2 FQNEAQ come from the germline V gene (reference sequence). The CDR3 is CASAGNTEAFF. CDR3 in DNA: TGTGCCAGCGCGGGGAACACTGAAGCTTTCTTT.

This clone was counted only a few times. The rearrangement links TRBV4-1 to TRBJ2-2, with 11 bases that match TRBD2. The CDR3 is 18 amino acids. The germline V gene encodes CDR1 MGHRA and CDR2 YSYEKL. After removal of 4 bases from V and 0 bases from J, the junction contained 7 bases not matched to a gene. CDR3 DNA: TGCGCCAGCAGCCCTCTAGCGGGGGGCTATGCGAACACCGGGGAGCTGTTTTTT. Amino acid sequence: CASSPLAGGYANTGELFF.

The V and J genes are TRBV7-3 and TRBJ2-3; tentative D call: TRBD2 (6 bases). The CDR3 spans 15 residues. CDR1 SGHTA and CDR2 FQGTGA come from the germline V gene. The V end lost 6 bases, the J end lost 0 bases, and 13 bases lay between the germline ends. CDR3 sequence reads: CASSPTSRSTDTQYF. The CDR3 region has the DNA TGTGCCAGCAGTCCTACTAGCAGAAGCACAGATACGCAGTATTTT.